The 21 T cell receptor beta chains given below trace back to one sample, sequenced in a study of T cells in Graves' hyperthyroidism and ophthalmopathy. What was amplified from RNA transcripts were TCR beta CDR3 regions. First-round RT-PCR of the TCR CDR3 relied on the HTBI primer set. TCRdb fed the multiplex PCR reads into MiXCR, producing one record per CDR3 protein. The sample carries around 270,000 distinct CDR3 sequences, roughly 18% recorded once. The sample consisted of blood. These receptors were collected from a man in his forties or fifties with Graves' ophthalmopathy.

The rearrangement links TRBV7-9 to TRBJ2-7; D may correspond to TRBD1 or TRBD2 (6 bases each). Germline values: CDR1 SEHNR, CDR2 FQNEAQ (reference sequence). The CDR3 runs to 13 residues. The V end lost 6 bases, the J end lost 3 bases, and 12 bases lay between the germline ends. CDR3 coding DNA: TGTGCCAGCAGTTTGGAGGGGGGCTACGAGCAGTACTTC. Translated: CASSLEGGYEQYF.

This clonotype came up once. The V call is TRBV20-1, the J call TRBJ1-2, with TRBD1 as a possible D gene (5 bases). This CDR3 is built from 12 residues. CDR1 is DFQATT, CDR2 SNEGSKA, per germline (reference sequence). V shed 5 bases and J shed 8 bases, with 15 bases lying between them. The CDR3 coding sequence is TGCAGTGCTCAACAACAGGTTCAGGGCTACACCTTC. Amino acid sequence: CSAQQQVQGYTF.

This chain uses TRBV5-8 with TRBJ2-3, with D possibly TRBD2 on 5 matching bases. This CDR3 spans 14 amino acids. Germline CDR1 is SGHTS and CDR2 is YDEGEE. Trimming removed 2 bases at V and 1 base at J, with 8 bases between. CDR3 nucleotides: TGTGCCAGCAGCTTTGGGCGGGGCACAGATACGCAGTATTTT. Translation gives CASSFGRGTDTQYF.

The chain uses TRBV6-2 or TRBV6-3 and TRBJ1-3; D perhaps matches TRBD1 (5 bases). The V end lost 10 bases, the J end lost 8 bases, and 18 bases lay between the germline ends. The CDR3 is 13 residues long. Germline V gene data show CDR1 as MNHEY and CDR2 as SVGEGT. The CDR3 nucleotides read TGTGCCACCAACCGGACGATAGGGGACACCATATATTTT. This codes for CATNRTIGDTIYF.

This clonotype was detected only a few times. Its ends do not fully match the called genes, so a read error is possible. The V and J genes are TRBV2 and TRBJ2-2; tentative D call: TRBD2 (6 bases). This CDR3 is built from 17 residues. CDR1 and CDR2 from the germline V gene are SNHLY and FYNNEI. CDR3 coding DNA: TGTGCCAGCAGTGAAGCCGGGTGGGGACTTAACACCGGGAAGCTGTTTTTT. This encodes CASSEAGWGLNTGKLFF.

This clonotype was seen ten or more times. The V call is TRBV9, the J call TRBJ2-7; weak D call: TRBD1 (6 bases). Per germline, CDR1 SGDLS and CDR2 YYNGEE. Trimming left V 3 bases short and J 5 bases short, with 15 bases between. The CDR3 is made up of 14 amino acids. The CDR3 protein is CASSATDRVDEQYF. CDR3 DNA sequence: TGTGCCAGCAGCGCTACGGACAGAGTCGACGAGCAGTACTTC.

As concerns this clonotype: A much larger clone lies one base from this, so it may be a read error. The rearrangement joins TRBV6-1 to TRBJ1-1; perhaps TRBD1 as D (6 bases). CDR3 length: 13 amino acids. The V gene's germline CDR1 is MNHNS and CDR2 SASEGT. CDR3 bases: TGTGCCAGCAGTGTACAGGGTACCACTGAAGCTCTCTTT. It yields the protein CASSVQGTTEALF.

This clonotype turned up a few times. This sequence joins TRBV28 and TRBJ1-5, with D maybe TRBD1 (5 bases). Germline V CDR1 and CDR2: MDHEN, SYDVKM. The CDR3 has 16 amino acids. V was cut by 3 bases and J by 9 bases, with 21 bases left in between. The CDR3 sequence: CASSFYGRDVVRPQHF. The CDR3 nucleotides read TGTGCCAGCAGTTTCTACGGCAGGGACGTGGTGAGGCCCCAGCATTTT. Using reference TRBV28 and TRBJ1-5 for the parts outside the CDR3, the full variable domain is DVKVTQSSRYLVKRTGEKVFLECVQDMDHENMFWYRQDPGLGLRLIYFSYDVKMKEKGDIPEGYSVSREKKERFSLILESASTNQTSMYLCASSFYGRDVVRPQHFGDGTRLSIL.

The CDR3 loop reads CASSLGAGLAGDLNEQFF. DNA of the CDR3: TGTGCCAGCAGTTTAGGGGCGGGGCTAGCGGGAGATCTGAATGAGCAGTTCTTC. This sequence joins TRBV27 and TRBJ2-1, with TRBD2 matching 10 bases. The germline CDR1 and CDR2 sequences are MNHEY and SMNVEV (reference sequence). The CDR3 has 18 amino acids. J was trimmed by 7 bases and V by 2 bases; bases with no gene match: 14.

Only a few counts were recorded for this clonotype. The chain carries TRBV9 and TRBJ1-2; 10 nucleotides match TRBD1. Unmatched junction bases numbered 9, after V lost 0 bases and J lost 1 base. The CDR3 covers 18 residues. CDR1 and CDR2 (germline): SGDLS, YYNGEE. The CDR3 nucleotides are TGTGCCAGCAGCGTAGTGGGGACAGGGGCCGCCGTTAACTATGGCTACACCTTC. It translates to CASSVVGTGAAVNYGYTF.

The J gene is TRBJ1-1, the V gene TRBV9, with D possibly matching TRBD1 (5 bases). V was shortened by 4 bases and J by 4 bases, with 14 bases between the two germline ends. The CDR3 length is 14 residues. Germline V lookup: CDR1 SGDLS, CDR2 YYNGEE. The CDR3 bases are TGTGCCAGCAGCATATTGGGAGGGGTCACTGAAGCTTTCTTT. Its protein product is CASSILGGVTEAFF.

This clonotype was counted only a few times. The chain uses TRBV7-9 and TRBJ2-7, with D unresolved. The CDR3 loop spans 13 amino acids. Germline CDR1 and CDR2: SEHNR and FQNEAQ (reference sequence). With 2 bases removed from V and 4 bases from J, the gap between germline ends came to 9 bases. The CDR3 loop reads CASSLHTAYEQYF. The CDR3 DNA reads TGTGCCAGCAGCTTACACACAGCGTACGAGCAGTACTTC.

Many counts were recorded for this clonotype. The CDR3 coding sequence is TGTGCCAGCAGCTTAGATCGGGGATCAGCCCAGCATTTT. This codes for CASSLDRGSAQHF. The V and J genes are TRBV11-2 and TRBJ1-5; the D is unclear. The CDR3 is 13 amino acids. V lost 0 bases, J lost 11 bases, and 11 bases lay in between. Per germline, CDR1 SGHAT and CDR2 FQNNGV.

The chain combines TRBV19 with TRBJ2-3; the D is unclear. Looked up from germline, CDR1 is LNHDA and CDR2 is SQIVND (reference sequence). CDR3 length: 13 amino acids. The V gene lost 10 bases and the J gene lost 2 bases, with 13 bases spanning the gap. The CDR3 here is CATAPPNTDTQYF. CDR3 DNA sequence: TGTGCCACGGCCCCACCAAACACAGATACGCAGTATTTT.

Remarks on this clonotype: This sequence may be a read error, since a much larger clone differs from it by one base. The CDR3 here is CSARHNTGGRPYEQYF. The CDR3, as DNA: TGCAGTGCTAGACACAATACGGGAGGGCGCCCCTACGAGCAGTACTTC. This chain uses TRBV20-1 with TRBJ2-7; 8 bases match TRBD2. Germline CDR1 reads DFQATT; CDR2 reads SNEGSKA (reference sequence). V dropped 2 bases and J dropped 2; count of bases not matched to a gene: 11. CDR3 size: 16 residues.

The chain employs TRBV5-5 and TRBJ1-5; possibly TRBD1 for D (5 bases). The CDR3 is 16 amino acids. V was clipped by 2 bases and J by 2 bases, with 14 bases between them. Germline-derived CDR1 and CDR2 are SGHKS and YYEKEE (reference sequence). The CDR3 sequence is CASSFGASGGNQPQHF. The CDR3 DNA reads TGTGCCAGCAGCTTTGGGGCCAGCGGGGGCAATCAGCCCCAGCATTTT. Variable domain in full (rest from reference TRBV5-5 and TRBJ1-5): DAGVTQSPTHLIKTRGQQVTLRCSPISGHKSVSWYQQVLGQGPQFIFQYYEKEERGRGNFPDRFSARQFPNYSSELNVNALLLGDSALYLCASSFGASGGNQPQHFGDGTRLSIL.

This clonotype was picked up many times. The rearrangement uses TRBV2 and TRBJ2-5; D perhaps matches TRBD2 (5 bases). The V end lost 2 bases, the J end lost 2 bases, and 6 bases lay between the germline ends. The CDR3 extends over 13 amino acids. Germline assignment: CDR1 SNHLY and CDR2 FYNNEI. The CDR3 DNA reads as TGTGCCAGCAGTGAACGGGGACAAGAGACCCAGTACTTC. It codes for CASSERGQETQYF.

There are a few counts of this clonotype. The CDR3 here is CASSLGLGFSGGGADTQYF. DNA for the CDR3: TGTGCCAGCAGTTTGGGCTTGGGCTTCAGCGGGGGGGGGGCAGATACGCAGTATTTT. The J gene is TRBJ2-3, the V gene TRBV28; 10 bases are a match to TRBD2. J was trimmed by 4 bases and V by 3 bases; bases with no gene match: 16. The germline CDR1 and CDR2 sequences are MDHEN and SYDVKM. This CDR3 comprises 19 residues. The complete variable domain, with remaining parts taken from reference TRBV28 and TRBJ2-3, reads DVKVTQSSRYLVKRTGEKVFLECVQDMDHENMFWYRQDPGLGLRLIYFSYDVKMKEKGDIPEGYSVSREKKERFSLILESASTNQTSMYLCASSLGLGFSGGGADTQYFGPGTRLTVL.

This clonotype was detected only a few times. V is TRBV20-1 and J is TRBJ2-2; possible D gene TRBD2, 5 bases. CDR1 is DFQATT and CDR2 is SNEGSKA in the germline V gene (reference sequence). V was cut by 3 bases and J by 0 bases, with 5 bases left in between. This CDR3 comprises 13 residues. In DNA, the CDR3 is TGCAGTGCTAGCGGGACGAACACCGGGGAGCTGTTTTTT. This encodes CSASGTNTGELFF.

This clonotype came up a few times. The rearrangement joins TRBV27 to TRBJ2-4, with 7 bases matching TRBD2. V dropped 3 bases and J dropped 8; count of bases not matched to a gene: 4. The CDR3 loop spans 13 amino acids. Germline V lookup: CDR1 MNHEY, CDR2 SMNVEV (reference sequence). DNA for the CDR3: TGTGCCAGCAGTTTGTTTCGGGGGGACATTCAGTACTTC. This encodes CASSLFRGDIQYF.

In its sample, this clonotype was seen many times. Mismatch with germline at one junction end may stem from a read error. The genes are TRBV18 and TRBJ2-3; a possible D gene is TRBD2 (6 bases). Germline-derived CDR1 and CDR2 are KGHSH and LQKENI. The CDR3 loop spans 14 amino acids. The CDR3 here is CASSPRRDADTQYF. The CDR3 region has the DNA TGTGCCAGCTCTCCACGGCGGGATGCAGATACGCAGTATTTT. The full variable domain, rest sourced from reference TRBV18 and TRBJ2-3, is NAGVMQNPRHLVRRRGQEARLRCSPMKGHSHVYWYRQLPEEGLKFMVYLQKENIIDESGMPKERFSAEFPKEGPSILRIQQVVRGDSAAYFCASSPRRDADTQYFGPGTRLTVL.